These T cell receptor beta chains were read from a single sample in a study of blood T cell repertoires in COVID-19. Measured with immunoSEQ multiplex PCR; TCRdb has only the in-frame clones, and not every one. The sample contains roughly 150,000 clones, more than 75% of which appear only once. The sequenced sample consisted of peripheral blood. Every receptor here comes from a human donor in a cohort sampled during active COVID-19. CDR3s include the opening cysteine and the closing phenylalanine or tryptophan. The D gene is left open where the match is weak. Some rows mark clone size as missing; the rest say once, few, many or name a class of expanded clone.

V	D	J	size	DNA	CDR3
TRBV5-4	NA	TRBJ2-5	NA	TGTGCCAGCAGGTTCGCGGGGGCCAGCCAGGAGACCCAGTACTTC	CASRFAGASQETQYF
TRBV4-1	NA	TRBJ1-1	NA	TGCGCCAGCAGCCTTGTGAGAGGGACTGAAGCTTTCTTT	CASSLVRGTEAFF
TRBV4-1	TRBD1	TRBJ2-1	NA	TGCGCCAGCAGCCGCCCGGGACAGGGGTCGAATGAGCAGTTCTTC	CASSRPGQGSNEQFF
TRBV2	TRBD2	TRBJ2-2	NA	TGTGCCAGCAGTTTAGCGGGGAAGAACACCGGGGAGCTGTTTTTT	CASSLAGKNTGELFF
TRBV5-1	TRBD1	TRBJ2-5	NA	TGCGCCACGTCCGGGACAGCGGCAGAGACCCAGTACTTC	CATSGTAAETQYF
TRBV6-5	NA	TRBJ1-2	once	TGTGCCAGGTCCGCGGGCCAGGGGTATGGCTACACCTTC	CARSAGQGYGYTF
TRBV27	TRBD1	TRBJ1-2	NA	TGTGCCAGCAGAACGGGACAGGGGAGCGGCTATGGCTACACCTTC	CASRTGQGSGYGYTF
TRBV18	TRBD2	TRBJ2-3	once	TGTGCCAGCTCACCCGGGCTAGCGGGGAGCACAGATACGCAGTATTTT	CASSPGLAGSTDTQYF
TRBV11-2	NA	TRBJ1-6	NA	TGTGCCAGCAGCCTACTGGGGCAGCATAATTCACCCCTCCACTTT	CASSLLGQHNSPLHF
TRBV2	TRBD1	TRBJ2-1	NA	TGTGCCAGCATCGGCGACAGGGGGCTCGGCAATGAGCAGTTCTTC	CASIGDRGLGNEQFF
TRBV5-1	NA	TRBJ2-3	NA	TGCGCCAGCAGCTTGGCCCAGAAAGATACGCAGTATTTT	CASSLAQKDTQYF
TRBV2	NA	TRBJ2-7	NA	TGTGCCAGCAGTCCACCAGGTGGGTCCTACGAGCAGTACTTC	CASSPPGGSYEQYF
TRBV7-7	TRBD1	TRBJ2-3	NA	TGTGCCAGCAGCTCGGGGGACAGGGGAGCAGATACGCAGTATTTT	CASSSGDRGADTQYF
TRBV7-3	NA	TRBJ1-1	NA	TGTGCCAGCAGCTTAAACTACGGCGCTGAAGCTTTCTTT	CASSLNYGAEAFF
TRBV28	NA	TRBJ2-7	NA	TGTGCCAGCAGTTTCGGCAGGGTGGATACCTACGAGCAGTACTTC	CASSFGRVDTYEQYF
TRBV10-3	NA	TRBJ2-2	NA	TGTGCCATCAGTGCTGTGACGGGAGTTTCCGGGGAGCTGTTTTTT	CAISAVTGVSGELFF
TRBV3-1/TRBV3-2	TRBD2	TRBJ2-2	NA	TGTGCCAGCAGCCAAGGACTAGCGGGGTCCGGGGAGCTGTTTTTT	CASSQGLAGSGELFF
TRBV27	NA	TRBJ2-7	NA	TGTGCCAGCAGTTTATATCCCCCAGGCAGGGGAGTCCCCTACGAGCAGTACTTC	CASSLYPPGRGVPYEQYF
TRBV9	NA	TRBJ2-2	NA	TGTGCCAGCAGCGCAATCGGGACTGAGAACACCGGGGAGCTGTTTTTT	CASSAIGTENTGELFF
TRBV2	TRBD1	TRBJ2-5	NA	TGTGCCAGCGGTCCCGGGACAGTCAGCGAGACCCAGTACTTC	CASGPGTVSETQYF
TRBV30	NA	TRBJ1-3	NA	TGTGCCTGGAGCCCCATCGGGCGTACAGGCCCCTCTGGAAACACCATATATTTT	CAWSPIGRTGPSGNTIYF
TRBV5-1	TRBD1	TRBJ1-6	NA	TGCGCCAGCAGCTCCACAGGGGGCGGTTCACCCCTCCACTTT	CASSSTGGGSPLHF
TRBV28	TRBD2	TRBJ2-7	NA	TGTGCCAGCAGTCAGATGGGACTAGGCGTCGGCGAGCAGTACTTC	CASSQMGLGVGEQYF
TRBV5-4	TRBD1	TRBJ1-4	NA	TGTGCCAGCAGCTTGGTCGGAACAGGGGCAAATGAAAAACTGTTTTTT	CASSLVGTGANEKLFF
TRBV5-5	TRBD1	TRBJ2-1	NA	TGTGCCAGCAGCTTCCAGGGACAGGGATTGGGTGAGCAGTTCTTC	CASSFQGQGLGEQFF
TRBV21-1	NA	TRBJ2-7	NA	TGTGCCAGCAGCCTTCTTAGAACAGGTTCCCAGTACGAGCAGTACTTC	CASSLLRTGSQYEQYF
TRBV7-9	TRBD1	TRBJ1-2	NA	TGTGCCAGCAGCCCCGCCGGACAGGGGGTTAACTATGGCTACACCTTC	CASSPAGQGVNYGYTF
TRBV29-1	TRBD1	TRBJ2-3	NA	TGCAGCGCCAAAGGAGCAGGGGGCCGCACAGATACGCAGTATTTT	CSAKGAGGRTDTQYF
TRBV15	NA	TRBJ2-3	NA	TGTGCCACCAGCGTACTGTTGGGAGAAGGAGATACGCAGTATTTT	CATSVLLGEGDTQYF
TRBV7-3	NA	TRBJ2-6	NA	TGTGCCAGCAGCTTACATATGGCTTCTGGGGCCAACGTCCTGACTTTC	CASSLHMASGANVLTF
TRBV4-2	TRBD2	TRBJ2-1	NA	TGTGCCAGCAGCCAAGATCGGACTAGCGGGAGAAATGAGCAGTTCTTC	CASSQDRTSGRNEQFF
TRBV6-6	TRBD2	TRBJ2-1	few	TGTGCCAGCAGTCCCGGGACTAGCGGGAGGTACAATGAGCAGTTCTTC	CASSPGTSGRYNEQFF
TRBV5-1	TRBD2	TRBJ2-1	NA	TGCGCCAGCAGCCCGCTAGGTAGCGGGGCCTACAATGAGCAGTTCTTC	CASSPLGSGAYNEQFF
TRBV28	NA	TRBJ1-2	NA	TGTGCCAGCAGCATCCTAAACTATGGCTACACCTTC	CASSILNYGYTF
TRBV18	TRBD2	TRBJ2-7	once	TGTGCCAGCTCACCACCGCCGGGAGGAGGGGAGCAGTACTTC	CASSPPPGGGEQYF
TRBV10-2	TRBD1	TRBJ2-2	NA	TGCGCCAGCCGGGGCAGGGGGCTCACCGGGGAGCTGTTTTTT	CASRGRGLTGELFF
TRBV12-3/TRBV12-4	NA	TRBJ2-7	NA	TGTGCCAGCAGCGACGCAGGGTACGAGCAGTACTTC	CASSDAGYEQYF
TRBV18	NA	TRBJ2-1	NA	TGTGCCAGCTCACCACCATTAGCGGACTACTACAATGAGCAGTTCTTC	CASSPPLADYYNEQFF
TRBV5-4	TRBD2	TRBJ2-7	NA	TGTGCCAGCAGCTTGGAAAGCGGGAGGACCCCGGGCGAGCAGTACTTC	CASSLESGRTPGEQYF
TRBV11-2	TRBD2	TRBJ2-1	NA	TGTGCCAGCAGCTTCGGACTAGCGGGGGACTTATACAATGAGCAGTTCTTC	CASSFGLAGDLYNEQFF
TRBV27	NA	TRBJ2-5	NA	TGTGCCAGCGGATGGGGGGGCTCTAGCGGTCCTTGGGAGACCCAGTACTTC	CASGWGGSSGPWETQYF
TRBV11-2	TRBD1	TRBJ1-1	NA	TGTGCCAGCAGCTTAACAGGGGCGAACACTGAAGCTTTCTTT	CASSLTGANTEAFF
TRBV27	TRBD2	TRBJ2-7	many	TGTGCCAGCAGCCCCGGACTAGCGGGAGATCCCTACGAGCAGTACTTC	CASSPGLAGDPYEQYF
TRBV3-1/TRBV3-2	NA	TRBJ2-3	NA	TGTGCCAGCAGCCAAGAGGGCGGCACAGATACGCAGTATTTT	CASSQEGGTDTQYF
TRBV6-5	TRBD1	TRBJ2-3	NA	TGTGCCAGCAGTTACCTTCAGGGGGCAGATACGCAGTATTTT	CASSYLQGADTQYF
TRBV7-8	NA	TRBJ1-6	NA	TGTGCCAGCAGCTGGAGGGGACCTGGGAGCTCCTATAATTCACCCCTCCACTTT	CASSWRGPGSSYNSPLHF